This record concerns one T cell receptor (beta chain) sequence. What it binds is not known. Germline CDR1 is MNHEY and CDR2 is SVGAGI. The V segment lost 10 bases and the J segment 7 bases; nucleotides outside the gene matches: 10. CDR3 length: 14 amino acids. This sample was included in a study of CD8+ T cells in alopecia areata. Study-level background: Among treated patients, severity was scored by affected scalp area percentage.

cDNA prepared by RNA extraction and subsequent reverse transcription served as the template for sequencing. Generated by immunoSEQ multiplex PCR, the TCRdb table keeps only in-frame clones and is missing some. Of about 250,000 clones in the sample, roughly 60% were seen once. Noted treatment: oral pan-JAK inhibitor, 5-10 mg twice daily. Findings and caveats of the study: Normal scalp showed lower clonality than lesional scalp, especially alopecia totalis/universalis.

The sequencing here drew on CD4+ T cells sorted from blood, taken around week 52, from a patient treated with tofacitinib. The rearrangement links TRBV6-5 to TRBJ2-2, with TRBD1 identical over 9 bases. The sequence derives from a human donor with alopecia areata. CDR3 sequence: CATREQGASGELFF. CDR3 in DNA: TGTGCCACCCGGGAACAGGGGGCAAGCGGGGAGCTGTTTTTT.